These 8 T cell receptor beta chains share one sample of origin, sequenced in a study of shared clonotypes between healthy human individuals. Naive CD8 populations comprised CD45RO-negative cells positively selected for CCR7, excluding terminally differentiated effector memory CD45RA+ cells. Method: immunoSEQ multiplex PCR; TCRdb's copy keeps in-frame clones and lacks some. The data contain about 700,000 clones, about 90% of them seen just once; the ten biggest clones take up more than 20%. The specimen was naive CD8+ T cells sorted from blood. Receptor source: a man in his thirties or forties in good health.

The V call is TRBV28, the J call TRBJ2-7; 9 nucleotides align to TRBD2. CDR1 and CDR2 from the germline V gene are MDHEN and SYDVKM. The junction had 9 bases not matched to a gene; V was cut back by 5 bases and J by 7 bases. This CDR3 is 14 amino acids long. This chain's CDR3 is CASSPAGGTREQYF. CDR3 nucleotide sequence: TGTGCCAGCAGTCCAGCGGGAGGAACGAGGGAGCAGTACTTC.

This clone was recorded only once. The chain employs TRBV11-2 and TRBJ1-2; unclear D gene. This CDR3 is 14 amino acids long. Trimming took off 0 bases at V and 4 bases at J, with 9 bases between the two ends. Per the germline V gene, CDR1 is SGHAT and CDR2 is FQNNGV. The CDR3 DNA is TGTGCCAGCAGCTTAGATCCGACTTCCTATGGCTACACCTTC. Residues: CASSLDPTSYGYTF.

This clone was recorded only once. The chain couples TRBV4-1 to TRBJ2-1, with 13 bases matching TRBD2. V shed 4 bases, J shed 7 bases, and the junction held 4 bases outside the gene matches. Germline loops: CDR1 MGHRA, CDR2 YSYEKL. The length of the CDR3 is 15 residues. CDR3 coding DNA: TGCGCCAGCAGCCCACTAGCGGGAGGGCCGAATGAGCAGTTCTTC. Its protein product is CASSPLAGGPNEQFF.

This chain connects TRBV11-2 to TRBJ2-7; D not certain. Germline CDR1 SGHAT, CDR2 FQNNGV. This CDR3 comprises 13 residues. Trimming took 5 bases from V and 1 from J, leaving 9 bases between them. As DNA, the CDR3 is TGTGCCAGCAGCCCCACCGTATCCTACGAGCAGTACTTC. Its protein is CASSPTVSYEQYF.

The rearrangement links TRBV6-4 to TRBJ2-1, with TRBD2 identical over 13 bases. This CDR3 comprises 15 residues. Germline V lookup: CDR1 MRHNA, CDR2 SNTAGT. The J segment lost 7 bases and the V segment lost 3 bases, leaving 3 bases of the junction unmatched. The CDR3 DNA reads TGTGCCAGCAGTGAACTAGCGGGAGGGCTAAATGAGCAGTTCTTC. The encoded protein is CASSELAGGLNEQFF.

This chain uses TRBV7-8 with TRBJ2-7; no reliable D call. Germline CDR1 reads SGHVS; CDR2 reads FQNEAQ. V was shortened by 2 bases and J by 0 bases, with 11 bases between the two germline ends. The CDR3 runs 15 residues. CDR3 DNA: TGTGCCAGCAGCTTATCGCCTCCCCACTCCTACGAGCAGTACTTC. As protein: CASSLSPPHSYEQYF.

The chain is built from TRBV2 and TRBJ1-2; 9 bases are shared with TRBD1. The germline V gene encodes CDR1 SNHLY and CDR2 FYNNEI. With V trimmed by 3 bases and J by 10 bases, 6 bases remained unmatched. The CDR3 contains 13 residues. The CDR3 nucleotides are TGTGCCAGCAGTGATACCGGACAGGGGATCTACACCTTC. It yields the protein CASSDTGQGIYTF.

The chain joins TRBV7-9 to TRBJ2-1, with D perhaps TRBD2 (5 bases). V lost 7 bases, J lost 7 bases, and 23 bases lay in between. This CDR3 comprises 16 residues. Germline-derived CDR1 and CDR2 are SEHNR and FQNEAQ (reference sequence). CDR3 protein: CASTTMRVGQMNEQFF. The CDR3 DNA reads as TGTGCCAGCACCACTATGAGGGTTGGGCAGATGAATGAGCAGTTCTTC. The full variable domain, in which reference TRBV7-9 and TRBJ2-1 provide the parts outside the CDR3, is DTGVSQNPRHKITKRGQNVTFRCDPISEHNRLYWYRQTLGQGPEFLTYFQNEAQLEKSRLLSDRFSAERPKGSFSTLEIQRTEQGDSAMYLCASTTMRVGQMNEQFFGPGTRLTVL.